This TCR beta chain was recorded in a study of control samples from healthy donors and cancer patients. Trimming removed 6 bases from V and 9 bases from J; junction bases left unmatched: 5. The length of the CDR3 is 11 residues. Germline V lookup: CDR1 MDHEN, CDR2 SYDVKM. This table comes from immunoSEQ multiplex PCR, and its TCRdb copy is limited to in-frame clones, with some not included. Of about 51,000 clones listed, roughly 90% are singletons. Source material: PBMCs. The TCR sequence derives from a man in his fifties with head and neck cancer. The V and J genes are TRBV28 and TRBJ2-7, with 7 bases identical to TRBD1. As DNA, the CDR3 is TGTGCCAGCAGCCGACAGGGACGGCAGTACTTC. As protein: CASSRQGRQYF.